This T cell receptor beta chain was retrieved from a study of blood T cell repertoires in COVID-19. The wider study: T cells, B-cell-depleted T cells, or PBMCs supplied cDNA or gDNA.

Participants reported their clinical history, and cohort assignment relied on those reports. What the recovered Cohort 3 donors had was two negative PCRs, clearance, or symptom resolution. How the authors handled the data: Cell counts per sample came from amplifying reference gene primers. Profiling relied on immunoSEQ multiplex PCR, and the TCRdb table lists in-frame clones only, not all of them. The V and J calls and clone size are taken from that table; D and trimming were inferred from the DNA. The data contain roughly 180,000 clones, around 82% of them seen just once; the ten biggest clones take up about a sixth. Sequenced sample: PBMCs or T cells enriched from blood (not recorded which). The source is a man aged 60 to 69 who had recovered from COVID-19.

The CDR3 DNA reads TGTGCCACCAGCAGAGATAGGACTGGGAGTTATGGCTACACCTTC. Translated: CATSRDRTGSYGYTF. The genes are TRBV15 and TRBJ1-2, with no clear D. CDR1 LNHNV and CDR2 YYDKDF come from the germline V gene (reference sequence). The germline V and J ends were trimmed by 0 bases and 5 bases, with 13 bases remaining between them. The CDR3 sequence is 15 residues long.